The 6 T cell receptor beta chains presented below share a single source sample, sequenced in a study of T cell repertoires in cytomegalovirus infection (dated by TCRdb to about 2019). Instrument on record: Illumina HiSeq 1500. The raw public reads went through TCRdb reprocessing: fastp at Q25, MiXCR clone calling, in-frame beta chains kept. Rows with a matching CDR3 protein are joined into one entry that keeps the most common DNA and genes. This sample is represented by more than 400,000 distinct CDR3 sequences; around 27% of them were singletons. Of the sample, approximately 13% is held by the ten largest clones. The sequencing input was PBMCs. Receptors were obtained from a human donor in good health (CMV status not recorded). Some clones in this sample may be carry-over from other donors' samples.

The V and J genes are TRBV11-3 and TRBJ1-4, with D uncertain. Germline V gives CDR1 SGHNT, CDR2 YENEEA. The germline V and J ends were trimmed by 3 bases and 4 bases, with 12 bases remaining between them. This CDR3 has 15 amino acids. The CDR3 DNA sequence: TGTGCCAGCAGCTTCCTAGTGGGCCGTAATGAAAAACTGTTTTTT. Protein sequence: CASSFLVGRNEKLFF.

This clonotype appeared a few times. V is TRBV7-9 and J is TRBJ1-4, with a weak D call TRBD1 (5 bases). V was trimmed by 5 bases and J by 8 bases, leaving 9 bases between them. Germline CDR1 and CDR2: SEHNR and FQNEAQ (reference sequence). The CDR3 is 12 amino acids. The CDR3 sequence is CASSGASEKLFF. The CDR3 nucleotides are TGTGCCAGCAGCGGGGCGAGCGAAAAACTGTTTTTT.

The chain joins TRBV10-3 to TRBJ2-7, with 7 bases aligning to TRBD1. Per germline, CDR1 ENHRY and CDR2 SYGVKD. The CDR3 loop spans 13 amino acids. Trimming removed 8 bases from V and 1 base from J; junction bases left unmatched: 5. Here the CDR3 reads CAIRRGQSYEQYV. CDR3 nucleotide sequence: TGTGCCATCCGCCGGGGACAGTCCTACGAGCAGTACGTC.

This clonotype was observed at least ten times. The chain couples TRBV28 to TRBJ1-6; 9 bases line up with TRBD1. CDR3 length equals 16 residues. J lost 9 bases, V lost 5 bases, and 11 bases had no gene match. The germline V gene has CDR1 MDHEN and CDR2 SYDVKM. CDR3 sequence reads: CASSPIGQGLGSPLHF. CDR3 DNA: TGTGCCAGCAGTCCCATAGGACAGGGGCTTGGTTCACCCCTCCACTTT. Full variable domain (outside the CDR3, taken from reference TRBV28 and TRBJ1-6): DVKVTQSSRYLVKRTGEKVFLECVQDMDHENMFWYRQDPGLGLRLIYFSYDVKMKEKGDIPEGYSVSREKKERFSLILESASTNQTSMYLCASSPIGQGLGSPLHFGNGTRLTVT.

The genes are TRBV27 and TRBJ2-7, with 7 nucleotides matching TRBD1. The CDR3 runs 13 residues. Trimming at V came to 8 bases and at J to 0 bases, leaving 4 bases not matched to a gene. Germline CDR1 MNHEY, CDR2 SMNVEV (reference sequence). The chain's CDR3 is CASHRQGSYEQYF. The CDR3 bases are TGTGCCAGCCACCGACAGGGCTCCTACGAGCAGTACTTC.

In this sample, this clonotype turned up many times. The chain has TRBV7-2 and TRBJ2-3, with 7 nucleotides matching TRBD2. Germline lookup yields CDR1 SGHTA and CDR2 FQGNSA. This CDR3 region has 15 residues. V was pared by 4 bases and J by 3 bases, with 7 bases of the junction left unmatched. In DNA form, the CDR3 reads TGTGCCAGCAGCTCTGGACTAGTTGGAACAGATACGCAGTATTTT. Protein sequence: CASSSGLVGTDTQYF.